Shown below are 26 T cell receptor beta chains from a single sample sequenced in a study of T cells after yellow fever vaccination. A single record per CDR3 protein comes from TCRdb applying MiXCR to the 5' RACE reads. This table has some 500,000 distinct CDR3 sequences, approximately 12% appearing once. The source material was PBMCs, sampled on the day of the yellow fever booster vaccination. These receptors all come from a man aged 25 to 45 who received the YFV17D yellow fever vaccine.

The chain links TRBV2 to TRBJ2-3; D is possibly TRBD1 (5 bases). This CDR3 comprises 16 residues. The V and J ends lost 0 bases and 3 bases respectively, with 13 bases between them. CDR1 is SNHLY and CDR2 is FYNNEI in the germline V gene. CDR3 bases: TGTGCCAGCAGTGAAGCCTACAGGAGCCGGACAGATACGCAGTATTTT. Residues: CASSEAYRSRTDTQYF.

This clonotype was detected a few times. This chain uses TRBV20-1 with TRBJ1-5; no clear D gene. Germline lookup yields CDR1 DFQATT and CDR2 SNEGSKA (reference sequence). This CDR3 is built from 12 residues. V gave up 5 bases and J gave up 9 bases, with 14 bases separating them. The CDR3 loop is CSAGGLTLPQHF. The CDR3 coding sequence is TGCAGTGCTGGCGGACTTACCCTGCCCCAGCATTTT.

This chain connects TRBV12-3 or TRBV12-4 to TRBJ1-1, with 7 bases matching TRBD1. The V segment lost 5 bases and the J segment 4 bases; nucleotides outside the gene matches: 4. The CDR3 spans 13 residues. The CDR3 loop reads CASSKHRGTEAFF. The CDR3 DNA reads as TGTGCCAGCAGTAAGCACAGGGGCACTGAAGCTTTCTTT.

This clonotype was found many times. The chain joins TRBV5-1 to TRBJ2-7, with D possibly matching TRBD1 (6 bases). The CDR3 extends over 15 amino acids. V dropped 4 bases and J dropped 2 bases, with 16 bases sitting between them. CDR1 SGHRS and CDR2 YFSETQ come from the germline V gene. The CDR3 DNA sequence: TGCGCCAGCAGCCTAGACAGGACCCAAACCTACGAGCAGTACTTC. This gives the protein CASSLDRTQTYEQYF.

This clonotype has more than one count but fewer than ten. J is TRBJ2-2 and V is TRBV7-2, with D maybe TRBD1 (5 bases). The germline CDR1 and CDR2 sequences are SGHTA and FQGNSA. The V and J ends lost 5 bases and 6 bases respectively, with 19 bases between them. CDR3 length: 16 amino acids. DNA for the CDR3: TGTGCCAGCAGCCCCCGACTCGGGTCAGGGTCCGGGGAGCTGTTTTTT. Its translation: CASSPRLGSGSGELFF.

The J gene is TRBJ1-5, the V gene TRBV10-3; the D is unclear. The germline V gene has CDR1 ENHRY and CDR2 SYGVKD. V lost 4 bases to trimming and J lost 6 bases, with 10 bases between them. This CDR3 has 13 amino acids. The CDR3 loop is CAISADSAQPQHF. CDR3 nucleotides: TGTGCCATCAGTGCGGATTCGGCTCAGCCCCAGCATTTT.

This clonotype turned up a few times. The rearrangement links TRBV12-3 or TRBV12-4 to TRBJ1-1; TRBD1 matches 7 bases. CDR3 length: 14 amino acids. The J segment lost 9 bases and the V segment lost 2 bases, leaving 9 bases of the junction unmatched. The CDR3 spells CASSLRGTDTKAFF. Here the CDR3 DNA reads TGTGCCAGCAGTTTACGGGGGACAGATACTAAAGCTTTCTTT.

In DNA form, the CDR3 reads TGTGCCAGCAGCGGCCGGGACAGGGGTTACGAGCAGTACTTC. Translation: CASSGRDRGYEQYF. V gene TRBV9 combines with J gene TRBJ2-7, with 10 bases that match TRBD1. Germline CDR1 and CDR2: SGDLS and YYNGEE. This CDR3 is 14 amino acids long. Trimming cost V 3 bases and J 4 bases; bases outside gene matches: 4.

This clonotype occurred a few times. The chain combines TRBV10-2 with TRBJ2-7, with D unclear. The V gene's germline CDR1 is WSHSY and CDR2 SAAADI. This CDR3 region has 12 residues. With 2 bases removed from V and 1 base from J, the gap between germline ends came to 3 bases. Here the CDR3 reads CASSEPSYEQYF. The CDR3 DNA reads TGCGCCAGCAGTGAGCCATCCTACGAGCAGTACTTC.

This clonotype was counted many times. CDR3 sequence reads: CASSPVNNEQFF. The CDR3, as DNA: TGTGCCAGCAGTCCAGTGAACAATGAGCAGTTCTTC. This chain uses TRBV12-3 or TRBV12-4 with TRBJ2-1; D is uncertain. The CDR3 runs 12 residues. Trimming took off 5 bases at V and 5 bases at J, with 7 bases between the two ends.

The chain uses TRBV20-1 and TRBJ1-5; TRBD1 aligns across 7 bases. The CDR3 consists of 14 residues. CDR1 and CDR2 from the germline V gene are DFQATT and SNEGSKA (reference sequence). V trimming: 0 bases; J trimming: 6 bases; junction bases outside the gene matches: 5. The CDR3 DNA reads TGCAGTGCTAGAGACCAGGGGGGGGTTCAGCCCCAGCATTTT. Protein sequence: CSARDQGGVQPQHF.

This clonotype was recorded a few times. V is TRBV11-3 and J is TRBJ1-1; a weak D match, TRBD1 (6 bases). Trimming took off 0 bases at V and 4 bases at J, with 9 bases between the two ends. Germline V CDR1 and CDR2: SGHNT, YENEEA. This CDR3 has 14 residues. CDR3 protein: CASSLEGAGTEAFF. The CDR3 DNA follows: TGTGCCAGCAGCTTAGAGGGGGCCGGCACTGAAGCTTTCTTT.

This clonotype was counted many times. The DNA of the CDR3 is TGTGCCAGCCGTCGGGCCCGGGTCCAGTTCTTC. The encoded protein is CASRRARVQFF. The V and J genes are TRBV6-5 and TRBJ2-1; D unclear. V lost 8 bases and J 13 bases, leaving 15 bases between the germline ends. The CDR3 extends over 11 amino acids. Germline CDR1 reads MNHEY; CDR2 reads SVGAGI.

CDR3: CASSQGGPETQYF. The CDR3, as DNA: TGTGCCAGCAGCCAAGGGGGCCCAGAGACCCAGTACTTC. V and J are TRBV11-2 and TRBJ2-5, with 7 positions matching TRBD1. The CDR3 contains 13 residues. The V and J ends lost 5 bases and 4 bases, in that order; junction bases with no gene match: 4. CDR1 is SGHAT, CDR2 FQNNGV, per germline.

This chain joins TRBV3-1 and TRBJ2-1, with 10 bases identical to TRBD2. This CDR3 contains 14 residues. In germline, CDR1 is LGHDT, CDR2 YNNKEL (reference sequence). The V segment lost 7 bases and the J segment 10 bases; nucleotides outside the gene matches: 10. CDR3 amino acids: CASTKRGGEKEQFF. The DNA of the CDR3 is TGTGCCAGCACCAAGCGGGGGGGGGAAAAAGAGCAGTTCTTC.

The gene calls are TRBV12-3 or TRBV12-4 and TRBJ2-7; TRBD1 matches at 9 bases. There are 16 residues in the CDR3. V lost 1 base to trimming and J lost 4 bases; unmatched junction nucleotides: 8. Here the CDR3 DNA reads TGTGCCAGCAGTTTAGGCGGGACAGGGTTCGGGTACGAGCAGTACTTC. Amino acids: CASSLGGTGFGYEQYF.

This clonotype has more than one count but fewer than ten. The chain has TRBV7-2 and TRBJ2-3; TRBD1 might be the D (5 bases). The CDR3 sequence is 14 residues long. Germline CDR1 reads SGHTA; CDR2 reads FQGNSA. Trimming cost V 5 bases and J 2 bases, with 11 bases left between them. This CDR3 is CASSPRQYTDTQYF. The CDR3, as DNA: TGTGCCAGCAGCCCCCGACAGTACACAGATACGCAGTATTTT. Drawing the rest from reference TRBV7-2 and TRBJ2-3, the complete variable domain is GAGVSQSPSNKVTEKGKDVELRCDPISGHTALYWYRQSLGQGLEFLIYFQGNSAPDKSGLPSDRFSAERTGGSVSTLTIQRTQQEDSAVYLCASSPRQYTDTQYFGPGTRLTVL.

J is TRBJ2-2 and V is TRBV4-3; 8 bases are shared with TRBD2. The V gene's germline CDR1 is LGHNA and CDR2 YSLEER. The trim removed 1 base at V and 6 bases at J, leaving 7 bases unmatched. The CDR3 sequence is 16 residues long. CDR3 sequence (DNA): TGCGCCAGCAGCCAAGGAAGAGCGGGAGTTTCCGGGGAGCTGTTTTTT. Translating gives CASSQGRAGVSGELFF.

This chain links TRBV11-2 with TRBJ2-1; tentatively, D is TRBD2 (6 bases). The germline CDR1 and CDR2 sequences are SGHAT and FQNNGV. The CDR3 has 15 residues. The V gene lost 2 bases and the J gene lost 1 base, with 9 bases spanning the gap. CDR3 coding DNA: TGTGCCAGCAGCTTAAACGGGGGATCCTACAATGAGCAGTTCTTC. It translates to CASSLNGGSYNEQFF.

This clonotype was counted between two and nine times. V gene TRBV7-2 combines with J gene TRBJ2-3, with 10 nucleotides matching TRBD2. The V segment lost 3 bases and the J segment 4 bases; nucleotides outside the gene matches: 7. The CDR3 extends over 16 amino acids. CDR1 is SGHTA and CDR2 is FQGNSA in the germline V gene. The CDR3 region is CASSFLAGGMSDTQYF. CDR3 nucleotides: TGTGCCAGCAGCTTCTTAGCGGGAGGCATGTCAGATACGCAGTATTTT.

This rearrangement joins TRBV20-1 to TRBJ2-5, with D hard to call. The CDR3 loop spans 12 amino acids. The germline V and J ends were trimmed by 1 base and 5 bases, with 8 bases remaining between them. CDR1 and CDR2 from the germline V gene are DFQATT and SNEGSKA (reference sequence). In DNA, the CDR3 is TGCAGTGCTAGAGTGTTATTCGAGACCCAGTACTTC. Its protein is CSARVLFETQYF.

This clonotype was seen a few times. J is TRBJ2-1 and V is TRBV20-1, with 7 nucleotides matching TRBD2. V was clipped by 5 bases and J by 3 bases; unmatched bases: 7. The CDR3 runs 14 residues. The germline gives CDR1 DFQATT, CDR2 SNEGSKA (reference sequence). The CDR3 here is CSAGKRGLYNEQFF. The CDR3 nucleotides are TGCAGTGCTGGGAAGCGGGGCCTCTACAATGAGCAGTTCTTC.

This clonotype was detected only a few times. This rearrangement joins TRBV9 to TRBJ1-6; D remains ambiguous. This CDR3 comprises 14 residues. Germline V gene sequence: CDR1 SGDLS, CDR2 YYNGEE. Trimming stripped 3 bases from V and 4 bases from J, with 8 bases between. This CDR3 reads CASSDGYYNSPLHF. CDR3 bases: TGTGCCAGCAGCGACGGGTATTATAATTCACCCCTCCACTTT. Full variable domain (remainder filled in from reference TRBV9 and TRBJ1-6): DSGVTQTPKHLITATGQRVTLRCSPRSGDLSVYWYQQSLDQGLQFLIQYYNGEERAKGNILERFSAQQFPDLHSELNLSSLELGDSALYFCASSDGYYNSPLHFGNGTRLTVT.

The gene calls are TRBV5-1 and TRBJ2-4; TRBD1 might be the D (6 bases). V lost 4 bases and J lost 0, with 17 bases in between. The germline gives CDR1 SGHRS, CDR2 YFSETQ. The CDR3 spans 17 residues. The CDR3 region is CASSPWMSRGAKNIQYF. The CDR3 region has the DNA TGCGCCAGCAGCCCCTGGATGAGCAGGGGAGCCAAAAACATTCAGTACTTC.

This clonotype appeared a few times. Written as DNA, the CDR3 is TGCAGCGCCGCGGGACTAGCGGGAGTCTACGAGCAGTACTTC. Translation: CSAAGLAGVYEQYF. The gene calls are TRBV29-1 and TRBJ2-7; the match to TRBD2 covers 14 bases. Germline loops: CDR1 SQVTM, CDR2 ANQGSEA. This CDR3 has 14 amino acids. With V trimmed by 7 bases and J by 3 bases, 5 bases remained unmatched.

This clonotype came up a few times. The CDR3 DNA is TGTGCCACCCGGGAACACGTTGGAGAGACCCAGTACTTC. Translation gives CATREHVGETQYF. The chain links TRBV5-4 to TRBJ2-5; D is possibly TRBD2 (5 bases). The CDR3 contains 13 residues. V lost 9 bases and J 4 bases, leaving 16 bases between the germline ends. Germline V lookup: CDR1 SGHNT, CDR2 YYREEE (reference sequence).